This T cell receptor (beta chain) derives from a study of blood T cell repertoires in COVID-19. About the research overall: Samples representing acute and convalescent COVID-19 were sourced from the United States, Italy and Spain. PBMCs, B-cell-depleted T cells, or T cells provided the cDNA or gDNA that made up the material.

CDR3 length: 18 residues. V dropped 1 base and J dropped 7 bases, with 23 bases sitting between them. Germline V gene data show CDR1 as MNHNS and CDR2 as SASEGT. Per the authors' pipeline: It was from reference gene primer amplification that nucleated cell counts were estimated. Sequencing used immunoSEQ multiplex PCR; TCRdb keeps in-frame clones, though not all of them. V and J calls and clone size are as listed in that table; D and trimming were resolved from the DNA. Among some 300,000 clones listed, about 91% were seen once. V is TRBV6-1 and J is TRBJ1-5; a weak D match, TRBD1 (5 bases). The source material was peripheral blood. This sequence was found in a woman younger than 45 who had recovered from COVID-19. The DNA for the CDR3 is TGTGCCAGCAGTGAAGGCGACTTGGTTGGAGGGGTGGAGCAGCCCCAGCATTTT. This codes for CASSEGDLVGGVEQPQHF.